A selection of T cell receptor beta chains follows, all from one sample in a study of shared clonotypes between healthy human individuals. The method was immunoSEQ multiplex PCR; TCRdb's version includes in-frame clones alone and lacks a portion of them. This table holds approximately 2.1 million clones, approximately 93% found once. What was sequenced was naive CD4+ T cells from PBMCs. These receptor sequences come from a man aged 18 to 29 in good health. Some clones in this sample may be carry-over from other donors' samples. Both conserved end residues are part of each CDR3. D genes are given only for firm matches. Clone size appears in some rows only: once, few, many, or a class for an expanded clone.

d_call,j_call,v_call,clone_size,cdr3_nt,cdr3_aa
.,TRBJ1-1,TRBV9,once,TGTGCCAGCAGCTCCCTTGGGGGCGTCACTGAAGCTTTCTTT,CASSSLGGVTEAFF
.,TRBJ1-1,TRBV5-1,.,TGCGCCAGCAGTCAGCAGGAGAACACTGAAGCTTTCTTT,CASSQQENTEAFF
.,TRBJ2-1,TRBV10-3,once,TGTGCCATCAGTGCGGGGCAGAGGCAGTTCTTC,CAISAGQRQFF
.,TRBJ1-1,TRBV7-3,few,TGTGCCAGCAGCTTACCCGGGAACACTGAAGCTTTCTTT,CASSLPGNTEAFF
.,TRBJ2-5,TRBV7-8,.,TGTGCCAGCAGCCCAGGACAGAATCAAGAGACCCAGTACTTC,CASSPGQNQETQYF
.,TRBJ1-1,TRBV5-8,.,TGTGCCAGCAGCTTGGACGTGAACACTGAAGCTTTCTTT,CASSLDVNTEAFF
.,TRBJ2-3,TRBV7-3,.,TGTGCCAGCAGCTTAATGGGCCGCTCTGAGGCAGATACGCAGTATTTT,CASSLMGRSEADTQYF
.,TRBJ1-2,TRBV7-9,.,TGTGCCAGCAGCCGGAACGGTAACTATGGCTACACCTTC,CASSRNGNYGYTF
.,TRBJ2-3,TRBV28,.,TGTGCCAGCAGTGGGACCCCCACAGATACGCAGTATTTT,CASSGTPTDTQYF
.,TRBJ1-3,TRBV5-1,.,TGCGCCAGCAGCTTGGAGGGGCCGAGCTCTGGAAACACCATATATTTT,CASSLEGPSSGNTIYF
.,TRBJ1-2,TRBV7-8,.,TGTGCCAGCAGCTTAGCGCGGGTAGGGGGTGGTAACTATGGCTACACCTTC,CASSLARVGGGNYGYTF
.,TRBJ1-1,TRBV7-8,.,TGTGCCAGCAGCTCAGTAGGCACTGAAGCTTTCTTT,CASSSVGTEAFF
TRBD1,TRBJ1-3,TRBV18,.,TGTGCCAGCTCACCGGGGACAGGGGGCTATGGAAACACCATATATTTT,CASSPGTGGYGNTIYF
TRBD2,TRBJ2-5,TRBV7-9,.,TGTGCCAGCAGCCTACTAGCGGGAGGAGAGACCCAGTACTTC,CASSLLAGGETQYF
.,TRBJ2-2,TRBV9,.,TGTGCCAGCAGCGTAGTAAAGTGGCGGCAGGGCCCCACCGGGGAGCTGTTTTTT,CASSVVKWRQGPTGELFF
.,TRBJ2-2,TRBV28,.,TGTGCCACTAAATTTCTTGGAGGGGAAAACGGGGAGCTGTTTTTT,CATKFLGGENGELFF
TRBD2,TRBJ2-1,TRBV25-1,.,TGTGCCAGCAGTGAATCGCGGGGGGCCTACAATGAGCAGTTCTTC,CASSESRGAYNEQFF
.,TRBJ2-1,TRBV20-1,.,TGCAGTGGGTCTAGCGAGGATGAGCAGTTCTTC,CSGSSEDEQFF
.,TRBJ1-2,TRBV2,once,TGTGCCAGCACCCCCGGGGGCAGTTATGGCTACACCTTC,CASTPGGSYGYTF
.,TRBJ2-4,TRBV27,.,TGTGCCAGCAGTGCGGGACTCATCAAAAACATTCAGTACTTC,CASSAGLIKNIQYF
.,TRBJ2-5,TRBV7-8,.,TGTGCCAGCAGCTTAGGAAGGCCTACCAGACTCCAAGAGACCCAGTACTTC,CASSLGRPTRLQETQYF
.,TRBJ1-2,TRBV27,.,TGTGCCACCGGAGGGGGGGTCTATGGCTACACCTTC,CATGGGVYGYTF
.,TRBJ2-7,TRBV27,.,TGTGCCAGCAGACCCCTGGGTCAAGTCGAGCAGTACTTC,CASRPLGQVEQYF
.,TRBJ1-2,TRBV5-1,.,TGCGCCAGCAGCTTGGCCTCTGCTAACTATGGCTACACCTTC,CASSLASANYGYTF
TRBD1,TRBJ2-7,TRBV15,.,TGTGCCACCAGGGAGACAGGGTATCCCTACGAGCAGTACTTC,CATRETGYPYEQYF
.,TRBJ1-3,TRBV4-2,.,TGTGCCAGCAGCCGAGGCTCTGTCCGGAGCTCTGGAAACACCATATATTTT,CASSRGSVRSSGNTIYF
.,TRBJ1-4,TRBV4-1,.,TGCGCCAGCAGCCAAGGTGTAACAGGGAGAGGGGAAAAACTGTTTTTT,CASSQGVTGRGEKLFF
.,TRBJ1-5,TRBV18,.,TGTGCCAGCTCACCACAGGGTTCTAATCAGCCCCAGCATTTT,CASSPQGSNQPQHF
.,TRBJ2-2,TRBV28,.,TGTGCCAGCACTTCGAACACCGGGGAGCTGTTTTTT,CASTSNTGELFF
.,TRBJ1-1,TRBV11-3,.,TGTGCCAGCAGCTCGGGTCTAATGAACACTGAAGCTTTCTTT,CASSSGLMNTEAFF
TRBD1,TRBJ1-2,TRBV5-5,.,TGTGCCAGCAGCTTGGGGACAGGGAGCTATGGCTACACCTTC,CASSLGTGSYGYTF
.,TRBJ2-3,TRBV7-3,.,TGTGCCAGCAGCTTAACGGATAGTCTCTGGAATACGCAGTATTTT,CASSLTDSLWNTQYF
TRBD2,TRBJ2-7,TRBV11-3,.,TGTGCCAGCAGCTCGGGGACTAGCGCGACCTACGAGCAGTACTTC,CASSSGTSATYEQYF
TRBD1,TRBJ2-7,TRBV5-1,.,TGCGCCAGCAGCTTGGTTACAGGGGGCTCCTACGAGCAGTACTTC,CASSLVTGGSYEQYF
.,TRBJ1-5,TRBV28,.,TGTGCCAGCAGTTACGGACTGCCCAATCAGCCCCAGCATTTT,CASSYGLPNQPQHF
.,TRBJ2-2,TRBV2,.,TGTGCCAGCTGGGCCGGGACGGAGAACACCGGGGAGCTGTTTTTT,CASWAGTENTGELFF
.,TRBJ2-7,TRBV7-2,.,TGTGCCAGCAGCTCCCTAAGAGGGAGTAGGTACGAGCAGTACTTC,CASSSLRGSRYEQYF
.,TRBJ2-5,TRBV29-1,.,TGCAGCGTTGGGCAGGTGAAAGAGACCCAGTACTTC,CSVGQVKETQYF
TRBD1,TRBJ2-1,TRBV6-5,.,TGTGCCAGCAGGGGACAGGGGATAGGTGAGCAGTTCTTC,CASRGQGIGEQFF
.,TRBJ1-5,TRBV7-9,.,TGTGCCAGCAGCTTAGAACTCCCGAATCAGCCCCAGCATTTT,CASSLELPNQPQHF
.,TRBJ1-4,TRBV30,few,TGTGCCTGGAGTCCCCTGGGTGAAAAACTGTTTTTT,CAWSPLGEKLFF
TRBD2,TRBJ2-7,TRBV6-4,once,TGTGCCAGCAGTGACTCGACTAGCGGGAGCGAGCAGTACTTC,CASSDSTSGSEQYF
.,TRBJ2-2,TRBV11-3,.,TGTGCCAGCAGCTTTACTTACATCTCGAACACCGGGGAGCTGTTTTTT,CASSFTYISNTGELFF
.,TRBJ2-7,TRBV18,.,TGTGCCAGCTCCCAAGACCTCGCCGCAGTATACGAGCAGTACTTC,CASSQDLAAVYEQYF
TRBD2,TRBJ2-2,TRBV4-3,.,TGCGCCAGCAGCCAAGGAGCGGGAGAGGTCGCCGGGGAGCTGTTTTTT,CASSQGAGEVAGELFF
TRBD1,TRBJ2-1,TRBV20-1,.,TGCAGTGCTGAGGACAGGGCTGAGCAGTTCTTC,CSAEDRAEQFF
.,TRBJ1-1,TRBV18,.,TGTGCCAGCTCACCCCCGTTCAGCGGTGAAGCTTTCTTT,CASSPPFSGEAFF
.,TRBJ2-3,TRBV14,.,TGTGCCAGCAGCCAAGTTTCCAGAACAGATACGCAGTATTTT,CASSQVSRTDTQYF